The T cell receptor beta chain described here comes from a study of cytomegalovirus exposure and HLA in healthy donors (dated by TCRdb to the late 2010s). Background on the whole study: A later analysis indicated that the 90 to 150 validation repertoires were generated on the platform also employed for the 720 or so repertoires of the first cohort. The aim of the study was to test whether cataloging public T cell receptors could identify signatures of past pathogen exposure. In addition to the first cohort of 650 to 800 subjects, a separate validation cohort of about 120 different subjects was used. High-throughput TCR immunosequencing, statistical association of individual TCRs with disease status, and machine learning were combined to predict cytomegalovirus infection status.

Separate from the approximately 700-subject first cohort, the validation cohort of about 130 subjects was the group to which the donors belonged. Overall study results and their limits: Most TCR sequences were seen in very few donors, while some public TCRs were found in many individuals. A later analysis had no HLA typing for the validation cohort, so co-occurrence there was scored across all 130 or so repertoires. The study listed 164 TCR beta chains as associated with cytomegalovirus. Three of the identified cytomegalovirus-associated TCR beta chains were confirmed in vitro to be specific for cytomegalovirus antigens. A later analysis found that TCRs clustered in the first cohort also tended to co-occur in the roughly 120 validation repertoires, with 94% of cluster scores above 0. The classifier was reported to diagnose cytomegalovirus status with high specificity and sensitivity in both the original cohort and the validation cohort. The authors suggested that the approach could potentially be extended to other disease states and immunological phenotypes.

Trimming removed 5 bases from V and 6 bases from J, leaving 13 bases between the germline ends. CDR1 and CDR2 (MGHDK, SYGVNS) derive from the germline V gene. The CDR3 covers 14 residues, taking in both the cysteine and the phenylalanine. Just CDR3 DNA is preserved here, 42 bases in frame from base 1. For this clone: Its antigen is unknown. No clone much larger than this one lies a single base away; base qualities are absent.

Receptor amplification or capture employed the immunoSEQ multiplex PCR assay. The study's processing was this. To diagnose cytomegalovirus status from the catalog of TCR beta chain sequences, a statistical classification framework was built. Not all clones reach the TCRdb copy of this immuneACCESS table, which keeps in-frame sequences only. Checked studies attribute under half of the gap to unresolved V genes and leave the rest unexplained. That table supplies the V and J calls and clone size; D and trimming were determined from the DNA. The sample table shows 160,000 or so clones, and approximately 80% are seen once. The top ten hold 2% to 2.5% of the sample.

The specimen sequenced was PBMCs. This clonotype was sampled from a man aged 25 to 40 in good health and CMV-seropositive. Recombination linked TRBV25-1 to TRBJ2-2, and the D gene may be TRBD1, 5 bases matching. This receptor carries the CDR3 CASSPARESGELFF. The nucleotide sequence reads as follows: TGTGCCAGCAGTCCCGCCAGGGAATCCGGGGAGCTGTTTTTT.